Each of the 12 T cell receptor beta chains below was sequenced from the same sample in a study of blood T cell repertoires in COVID-19. Profiling relied on immunoSEQ multiplex PCR, and the TCRdb table lists in-frame clones only, not all of them. Of 150,000 or so clones in the sample, about 87% were seen once. Sequences were obtained from peripheral blood. Receptors originate from a man at least 80 years old with acute or convalescent COVID-19.

This clone was recorded a few times. V usage is TRBV28 and J usage is TRBJ2-7; a possible D gene is TRBD1 (6 bases). Deletions cut 6 bases from V and 2 bases from J, with 11 bases between. CDR1 and CDR2 from the germline V gene are MDHEN and SYDVKM. The CDR3 consists of 13 residues. The CDR3 nucleotides are TGTGCCAGCAGCAAACCAGGGGCCTACGAGCAGTACTTC. It codes for CASSKPGAYEQYF.

This clone was seen only a few times. The chain carries TRBV6-5 and TRBJ2-3; D possibly corresponds to TRBD2 (5 bases). This CDR3 spans 13 amino acids. Germline CDR1 and CDR2: MNHEY and SVGAGI. V was clipped by 0 bases and J by 8 bases, with 9 bases between them. The CDR3 DNA reads TGTGCCAGCAGTTACTCACGGGAAGCTACGCAGTATTTT. Its protein product is CASSYSREATQYF.

The chain uses TRBV10-1 and TRBJ1-4; D possibly corresponds to TRBD1 (6 bases). The CDR3 contains 15 residues. The germline gives CDR1 WNHNN, CDR2 SYGVQD (reference sequence). Trimming took 6 bases from V and 0 from J, leaving 11 bases between them. The CDR3 nucleotides read TGCGCCAGCAGGGACAGATATGCAACTAATGAAAAACTGTTTTTT. Protein: CASRDRYATNEKLFF.

CDR3 coding DNA: TGCAGCGTTTCACAGGGGGCGGCCGGGGAGCTGTTTTTT. Translating gives CSVSQGAAGELFF. The chain recombines TRBV29-1 with TRBJ2-2; 9 bases map to TRBD1. The V segment lost 5 bases and the J segment 6 bases; nucleotides outside the gene matches: 4. This CDR3 is 13 amino acids long. Germline V gene lookup returns CDR1 SQVTM and CDR2 ANQGSEA.

The chain recombines TRBV6-6 with TRBJ2-1; 10 nucleotides align to TRBD2. The trim removed 5 bases at V and 3 bases at J, leaving 10 bases unmatched. This CDR3 comprises 17 residues. CDR1 is MNHNY, CDR2 SVGAGI, per germline (reference sequence). In nucleotides, the CDR3 is TGTGCCAGCAGTCGCGGATCTAGCGGGAGCGGCTACAATGAGCAGTTCTTC. This sequence encodes CASSRGSSGSGYNEQFF.

This clone turned up a few times. The genes are TRBV10-2 and TRBJ2-2, with a weak D call TRBD2 (5 bases). Germline values: CDR1 WSHSY, CDR2 SAAADI. This CDR3 has 11 residues. Trimming took off 9 bases at V and 6 bases at J, with 8 bases between the two ends. This chain's CDR3 is CASGSPGELFF. In DNA form, the CDR3 reads TGCGCCAGTGGGAGTCCCGGGGAGCTGTTTTTT.

This chain joins TRBV7-9 and TRBJ2-3; 9 positions agree with TRBD2. With 5 bases clipped from V and 1 base from J, the junction kept 4 bases outside the gene matches. CDR3 length: 15 residues. Per the germline V gene, CDR1 is SEHNR and CDR2 is FQNEAQ (reference sequence). The CDR3 bases are TGTGCCAGCAGCGTGACTAGCGGTGGCACAGATACGCAGTATTTT. This encodes CASSVTSGGTDTQYF.

The chain's CDR3 is CASSLPGQGSNQPQHF. CDR3 sequence (DNA): TGCGCCAGCAGCTTGCCCGGGCAGGGGAGCAATCAGCCCCAGCATTTT. The chain employs TRBV5-1 and TRBJ1-5; perhaps TRBD1 as D (6 bases). The germline gives CDR1 SGHRS, CDR2 YFSETQ. Trimming cost V 1 base and J 1 base, with 12 bases left between them. This CDR3 spans 16 amino acids.

The CDR3 region has the DNA TGTGCCTGGAGTAATTTGCAGGGGGCCGAAGCTTTCTTT. Translated, it gives CAWSNLQGAEAFF. The chain combines TRBV30 with TRBJ1-1, with 8 bases matching TRBD1. Per germline, CDR1 GTSNPN and CDR2 SVGIG (reference sequence). The CDR3 sequence is 13 residues long. The V segment lost 2 bases and the J segment 8 bases; nucleotides outside the gene matches: 7.

This chain joins TRBV4-1 and TRBJ2-5; the match to TRBD1 covers 10 bases. The J segment lost 3 bases and the V segment lost 4 bases, leaving 5 bases of the junction unmatched. The CDR3 length is 15 residues. The germline V gene encodes CDR1 MGHRA and CDR2 YSYEKL. The CDR3 spells CASSPTGQGKETQYF. For the CDR3, the DNA is TGCGCCAGCAGCCCAACGGGACAGGGGAAAGAGACCCAGTACTTC.

The chain joins TRBV19 to TRBJ2-3; TRBD2 aligns across 11 bases. The junction had 5 bases not matched to a gene; V was cut back by 3 bases and J by 3 bases. The CDR3 has 16 residues. Germline-derived CDR1 and CDR2 are LNHDA and SQIVND (reference sequence). CDR3 DNA: TGTGCCAGTAGTATCGATAGCGGGAGGGTAACAGATACGCAGTATTTT. This gives the protein CASSIDSGRVTDTQYF.

This chain connects TRBV24-1 to TRBJ2-1; 9 nucleotides line up with TRBD2. Trimming took 3 bases from V and 8 from J; bases not matched to a gene: 13. The CDR3 consists of 17 residues. CDR1 KGHDR and CDR2 SFDVKD come from the germline V gene. Written as DNA, the CDR3 is TGTGCCACCAGTGATCCCCTGGGTAGCGGGAGTACCTATGAGCAGTTCTTC. Residues: CATSDPLGSGSTYEQFF.